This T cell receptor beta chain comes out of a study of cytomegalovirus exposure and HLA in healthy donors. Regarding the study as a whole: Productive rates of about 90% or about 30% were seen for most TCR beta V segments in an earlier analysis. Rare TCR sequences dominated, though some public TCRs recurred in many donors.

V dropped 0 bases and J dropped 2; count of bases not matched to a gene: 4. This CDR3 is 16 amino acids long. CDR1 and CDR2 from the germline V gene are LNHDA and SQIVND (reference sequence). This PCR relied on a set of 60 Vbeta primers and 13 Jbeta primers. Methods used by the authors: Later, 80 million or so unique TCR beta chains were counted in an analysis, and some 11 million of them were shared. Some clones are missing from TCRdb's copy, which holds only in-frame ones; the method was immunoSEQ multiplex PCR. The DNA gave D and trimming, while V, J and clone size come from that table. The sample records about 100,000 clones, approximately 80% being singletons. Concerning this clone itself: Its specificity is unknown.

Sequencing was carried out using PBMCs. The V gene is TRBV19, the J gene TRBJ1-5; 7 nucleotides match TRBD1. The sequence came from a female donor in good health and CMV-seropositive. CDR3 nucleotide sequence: TGTGCCAGTAGTATAGAGAGGGGGCTAGGCAATCAGCCCCAGCATTTT. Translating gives CASSIERGLGNQPQHF.